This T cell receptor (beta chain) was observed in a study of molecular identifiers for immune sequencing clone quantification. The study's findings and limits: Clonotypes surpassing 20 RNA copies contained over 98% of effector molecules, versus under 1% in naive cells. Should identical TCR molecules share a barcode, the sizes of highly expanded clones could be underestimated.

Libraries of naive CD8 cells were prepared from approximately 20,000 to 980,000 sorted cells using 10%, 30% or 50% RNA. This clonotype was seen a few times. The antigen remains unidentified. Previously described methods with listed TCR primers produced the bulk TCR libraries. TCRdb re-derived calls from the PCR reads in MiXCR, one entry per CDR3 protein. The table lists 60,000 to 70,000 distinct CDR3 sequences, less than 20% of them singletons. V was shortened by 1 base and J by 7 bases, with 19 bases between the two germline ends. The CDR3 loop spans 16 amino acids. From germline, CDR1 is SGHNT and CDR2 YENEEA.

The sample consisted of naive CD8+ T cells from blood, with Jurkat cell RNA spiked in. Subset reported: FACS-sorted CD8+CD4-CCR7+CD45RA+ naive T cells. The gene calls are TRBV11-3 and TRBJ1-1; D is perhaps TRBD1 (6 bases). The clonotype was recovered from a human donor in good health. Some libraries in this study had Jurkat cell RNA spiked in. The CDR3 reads CASSLASGQERDEAFF. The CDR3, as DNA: TGTGCCAGCAGCTTAGCTTCGGGACAAGAACGTGATGAAGCTTTCTTT.